Below, 6 T cell receptor beta chains from the same sample are listed, as sequenced in a study of technical replicates of blood from a few donors. Clones were sequenced by immunoSEQ multiplex PCR, and TCRdb holds only the in-frame ones, with some missing. The table records about 73,000 clones, around 93% of them present only once. The sequencing input was T cells isolated from PBMCs. These receptors were taken from a human donor in good health.

The chain employs TRBV6-5 and TRBJ2-4; no clear D. Germline V CDR1 and CDR2: MNHEY, SVGAGI. The V end lost 0 bases, the J end lost 5 bases, and 8 bases lay between the germline ends. This CDR3 has 14 residues. This chain's CDR3 is CASSYSAIQNIQYF. For the CDR3, the DNA is TGTGCCAGCAGTTACTCGGCCATCCAAAACATTCAGTACTTC.

The rearrangement links TRBV5-5 to TRBJ1-1, with D unresolved. The CDR3 extends over 13 amino acids. V lost 5 bases, J lost 7 bases, and 15 bases lay in between. CDR1 is SGHKS, CDR2 YYEKEE, per germline (reference sequence). The CDR3, as DNA: TGTGCCAGCAGACAGAGAGCACTGGTTGAAGCTTTCTTT. This translates into CASRQRALVEAFF.

J is TRBJ2-3 and V is TRBV9; no firm D call. V was trimmed by 0 bases and J by 2 bases, leaving 7 bases between them. Germline-derived CDR1 and CDR2 are SGDLS and YYNGEE. The CDR3 has 14 residues. CDR3 residues: CASSVGGLTDTQYF. The CDR3 DNA reads as TGTGCCAGCAGCGTAGGAGGCCTCACAGATACGCAGTATTTT.

The chain employs TRBV27 and TRBJ1-5, with D maybe TRBD1 (5 bases). Trimming took off 5 bases at V and 7 bases at J, with 9 bases between the two ends. Per germline, CDR1 MNHEY and CDR2 SMNVEV (reference sequence). The CDR3 has 12 residues. DNA for the CDR3: TGTGCCAGCAGTAATCGACAGCAGCCCCAGCATTTT. Translating it yields CASSNRQQPQHF.

The chain carries TRBV6-1 and TRBJ1-4; D uncertain. Trimming cost V 1 base and J 11 bases, with 8 bases left between them. This CDR3 spans 12 amino acids. Germline lookup yields CDR1 MNHNS and CDR2 SASEGT. This CDR3 reads CASSEGQMKLFF. CDR3 bases: TGTGCCAGCAGTGAAGGGCAGATGAAACTGTTTTTT.

The gene calls are TRBV11-3 and TRBJ2-3, with 14 bases that match TRBD2. Germline loops: CDR1 SGHNT, CDR2 YENEEA. The CDR3 is 16 amino acids. V dropped 5 bases and J dropped 5; count of bases not matched to a gene: 6. The CDR3 loop reads CASSPGLAGGLDTQYF. The CDR3 coding sequence is TGTGCCAGCAGCCCAGGACTAGCGGGAGGCTTAGATACGCAGTATTTT.